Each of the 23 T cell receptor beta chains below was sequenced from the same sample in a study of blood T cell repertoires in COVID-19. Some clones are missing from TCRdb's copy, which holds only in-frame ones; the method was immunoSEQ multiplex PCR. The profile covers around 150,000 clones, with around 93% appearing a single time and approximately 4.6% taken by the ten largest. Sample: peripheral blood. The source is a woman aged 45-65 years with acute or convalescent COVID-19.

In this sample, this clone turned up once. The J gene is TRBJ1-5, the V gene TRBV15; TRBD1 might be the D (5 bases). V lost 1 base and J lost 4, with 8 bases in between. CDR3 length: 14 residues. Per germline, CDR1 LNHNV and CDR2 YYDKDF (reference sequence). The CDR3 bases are TGTGCCACCAGCAGAGCAGGGTTTAATCAGCCCCAGCATTTT. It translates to CATSRAGFNQPQHF.

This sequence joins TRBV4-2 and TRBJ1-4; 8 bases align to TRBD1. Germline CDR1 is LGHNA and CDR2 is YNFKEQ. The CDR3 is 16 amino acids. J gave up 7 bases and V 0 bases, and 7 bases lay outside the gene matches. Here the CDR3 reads CASSQDLAGGREKLFF. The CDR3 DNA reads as TGTGCCAGCAGCCAAGATTTGGCAGGGGGCCGTGAAAAACTGTTTTTT.

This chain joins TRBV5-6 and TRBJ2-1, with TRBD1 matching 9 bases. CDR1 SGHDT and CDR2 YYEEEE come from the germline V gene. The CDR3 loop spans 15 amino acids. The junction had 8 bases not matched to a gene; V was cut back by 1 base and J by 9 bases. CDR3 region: CASSLPGQGNLEQFF. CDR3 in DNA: TGTGCCAGCAGCTTGCCGGGACAGGGAAACCTTGAGCAGTTCTTC.

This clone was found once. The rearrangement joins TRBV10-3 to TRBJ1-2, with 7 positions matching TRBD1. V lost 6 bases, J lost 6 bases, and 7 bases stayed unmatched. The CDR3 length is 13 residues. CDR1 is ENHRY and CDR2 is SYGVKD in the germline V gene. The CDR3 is CAISRQGPNGYTF. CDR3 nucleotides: TGTGCCATCAGCCGACAGGGCCCCAATGGCTACACCTTC.

As DNA, the CDR3 is TGTGCTAGTGGTTTCCAATTGACCGGGGAGCTGTTTTTT. Protein: CASGFQLTGELFF. The V call is TRBV12-5, the J call TRBJ2-2; D remains ambiguous. V lost 3 bases, J lost 5 bases, and 7 bases lay in between. The CDR3 is 13 amino acids. Germline CDR1 is LGHNT and CDR2 is FRNRAP.

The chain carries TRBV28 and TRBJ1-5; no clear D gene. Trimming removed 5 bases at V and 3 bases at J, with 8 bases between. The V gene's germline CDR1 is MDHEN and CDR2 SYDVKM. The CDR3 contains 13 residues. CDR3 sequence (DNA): TGTGCCAGCAGTATTGAGAACAATCAGCCCCAGCATTTT. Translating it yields CASSIENNQPQHF. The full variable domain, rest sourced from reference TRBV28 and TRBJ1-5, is DVKVTQSSRYLVKRTGEKVFLECVQDMDHENMFWYRQDPGLGLRLIYFSYDVKMKEKGDIPEGYSVSREKKERFSLILESASTNQTSMYLCASSIENNQPQHFGDGTRLSIL.

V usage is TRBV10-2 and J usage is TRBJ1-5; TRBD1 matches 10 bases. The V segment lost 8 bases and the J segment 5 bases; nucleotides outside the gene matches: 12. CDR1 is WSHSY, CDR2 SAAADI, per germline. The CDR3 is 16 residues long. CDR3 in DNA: TGCGCCAGCCGAAAAGGTTCCGGGACAGGGGATCAGCCCCAGCATTTT. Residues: CASRKGSGTGDQPQHF.

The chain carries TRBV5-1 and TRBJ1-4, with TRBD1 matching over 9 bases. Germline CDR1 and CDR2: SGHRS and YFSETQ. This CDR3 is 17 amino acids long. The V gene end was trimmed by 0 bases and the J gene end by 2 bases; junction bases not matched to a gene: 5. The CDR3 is CASSLDRGRGTNEKLFF. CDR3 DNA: TGCGCCAGCAGCTTGGACAGGGGGCGCGGGACTAATGAAAAACTGTTTTTT.

CDR3 region: CASSLDEGATSNQPQHF. In DNA, the CDR3 is TGCGCCAGCAGCTTGGATGAAGGGGCTACTAGCAATCAGCCCCAGCATTTT. The chain uses TRBV5-1 and TRBJ1-5; weak D call: TRBD1 (5 bases). The CDR3 contains 17 residues. CDR1 is SGHRS and CDR2 is YFSETQ in the germline V gene. The V gene lost 0 bases and the J gene lost 0 bases, with 13 bases spanning the gap.

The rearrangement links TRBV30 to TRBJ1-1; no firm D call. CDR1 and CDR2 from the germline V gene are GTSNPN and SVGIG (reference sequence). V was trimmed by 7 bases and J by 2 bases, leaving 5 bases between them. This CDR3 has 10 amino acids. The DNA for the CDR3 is TGTGCCTTCTCTAACACTGAAGCTTTCTTT. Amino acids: CAFSNTEAFF.

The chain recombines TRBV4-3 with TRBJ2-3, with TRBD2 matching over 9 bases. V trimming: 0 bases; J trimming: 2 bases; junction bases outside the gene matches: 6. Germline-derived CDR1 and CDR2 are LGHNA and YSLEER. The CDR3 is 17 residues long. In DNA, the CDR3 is TGCGCCAGCAGCCAAGATTTGGCGGGAGGGATCACAGATACGCAGTATTTT. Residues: CASSQDLAGGITDTQYF.

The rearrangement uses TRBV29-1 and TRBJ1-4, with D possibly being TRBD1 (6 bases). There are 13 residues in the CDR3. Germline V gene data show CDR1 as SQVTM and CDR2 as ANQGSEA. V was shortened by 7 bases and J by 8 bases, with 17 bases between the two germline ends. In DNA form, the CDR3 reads TGCAGCGCTGGGGGCAGGGTAGACGAAAAACTGTTTTTT. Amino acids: CSAGGRVDEKLFF.

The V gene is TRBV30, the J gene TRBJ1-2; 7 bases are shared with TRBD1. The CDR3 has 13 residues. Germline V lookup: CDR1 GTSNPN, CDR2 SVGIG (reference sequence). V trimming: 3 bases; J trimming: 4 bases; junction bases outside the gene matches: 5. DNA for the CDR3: TGTGCCTGGAGGACAGGGCGATTCTATGGCTACACCTTC. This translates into CAWRTGRFYGYTF.

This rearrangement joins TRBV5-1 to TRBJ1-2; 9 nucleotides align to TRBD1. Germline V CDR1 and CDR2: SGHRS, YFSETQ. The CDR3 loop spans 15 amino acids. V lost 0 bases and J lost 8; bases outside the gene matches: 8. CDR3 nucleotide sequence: TGCGCCAGCAGCTTGGACCCCGGGACAGGGATAGGCTACACCTTC. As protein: CASSLDPGTGIGYTF.

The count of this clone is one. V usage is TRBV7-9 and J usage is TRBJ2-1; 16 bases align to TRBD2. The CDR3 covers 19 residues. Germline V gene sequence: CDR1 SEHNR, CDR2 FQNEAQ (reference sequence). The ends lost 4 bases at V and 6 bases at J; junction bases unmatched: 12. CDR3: CASSSTGTSGREVFNEQFF. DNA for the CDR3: TGTGCCAGCAGCTCGACAGGGACTAGCGGGAGGGAGGTGTTCAATGAGCAGTTCTTC.

CDR3 in amino acids: CAWDGLAGTKGTQYF. The DNA for the CDR3 is TGTGCCTGGGACGGACTAGCGGGTACCAAAGGGACCCAGTACTTC. The chain is built from TRBV30 and TRBJ2-5, with 11 bases identical to TRBD2. Trimming took 5 bases from V and 7 from J; bases not matched to a gene: 12. The CDR3 covers 15 residues. CDR1 is GTSNPN, CDR2 SVGIG, per germline (reference sequence).

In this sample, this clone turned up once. CDR3 DNA sequence: TGTGCCAGCAGCTGGGGGGGGAGCTCCTACAATGAGCAGTTCTTC. Translation gives CASSWGGSSYNEQFF. The chain carries TRBV11-2 and TRBJ2-1; 7 bases are a match to TRBD2. This CDR3 is built from 15 residues. Per germline, CDR1 SGHAT and CDR2 FQNNGV. V lost 4 bases and J lost 0; bases outside the gene matches: 3.

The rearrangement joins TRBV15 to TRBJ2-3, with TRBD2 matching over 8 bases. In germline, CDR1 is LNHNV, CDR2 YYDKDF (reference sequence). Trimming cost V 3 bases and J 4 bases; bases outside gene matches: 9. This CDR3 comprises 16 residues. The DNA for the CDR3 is TGTGCCACCAGCAGTAGGCGGGGGGCCCGATCAGATACGCAGTATTTT. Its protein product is CATSSRRGARSDTQYF. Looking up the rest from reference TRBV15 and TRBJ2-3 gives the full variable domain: DAMVIQNPRYQVTQFGKPVTLSCSQTLNHNVMYWYQQKSSQAPKLLFHYYDKDFNNEADTPDNFQSRRPNTSFCFLDIRSPGLGDTAMYLCATSSRRGARSDTQYFGPGTRLTVL.

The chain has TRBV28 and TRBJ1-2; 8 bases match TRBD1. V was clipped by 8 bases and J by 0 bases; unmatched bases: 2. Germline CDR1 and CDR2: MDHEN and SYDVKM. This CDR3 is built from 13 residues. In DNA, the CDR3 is TGTGCCAGCCGGACAGGGACTAACTATGGCTACACCTTC. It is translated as CASRTGTNYGYTF.

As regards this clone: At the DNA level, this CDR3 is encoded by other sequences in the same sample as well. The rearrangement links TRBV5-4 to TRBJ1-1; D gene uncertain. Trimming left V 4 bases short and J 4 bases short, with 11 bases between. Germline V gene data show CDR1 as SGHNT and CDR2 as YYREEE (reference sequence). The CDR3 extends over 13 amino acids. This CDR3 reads CASSLEEATEAFF. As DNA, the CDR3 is TGTGCCAGCAGCCTGGAAGAGGCCACTGAAGCTTTCTTT.

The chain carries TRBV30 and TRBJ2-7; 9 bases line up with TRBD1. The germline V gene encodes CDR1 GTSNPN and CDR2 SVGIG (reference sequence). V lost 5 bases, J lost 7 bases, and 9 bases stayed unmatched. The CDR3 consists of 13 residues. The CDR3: CAWGWTGAGEQYF. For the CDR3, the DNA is TGTGCCTGGGGCTGGACAGGGGCGGGTGAGCAGTACTTC.

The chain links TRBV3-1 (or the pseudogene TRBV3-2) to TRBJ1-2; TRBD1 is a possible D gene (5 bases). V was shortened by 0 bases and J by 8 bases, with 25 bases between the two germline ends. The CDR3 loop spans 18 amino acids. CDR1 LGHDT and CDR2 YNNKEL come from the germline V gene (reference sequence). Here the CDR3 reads CASSQDRYGAGDRSGYTF. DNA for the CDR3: TGTGCCAGCAGCCAAGATAGATATGGGGCCGGCGATCGATCAGGCTACACCTTC.

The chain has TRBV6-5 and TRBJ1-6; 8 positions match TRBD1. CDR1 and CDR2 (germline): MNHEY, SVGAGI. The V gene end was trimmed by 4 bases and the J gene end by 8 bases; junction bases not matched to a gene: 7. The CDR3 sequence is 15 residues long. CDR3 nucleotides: TGTGCCAGCAGTTCCCTACCGACAGGGGATTCACCCCTCCACTTT. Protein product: CASSSLPTGDSPLHF.